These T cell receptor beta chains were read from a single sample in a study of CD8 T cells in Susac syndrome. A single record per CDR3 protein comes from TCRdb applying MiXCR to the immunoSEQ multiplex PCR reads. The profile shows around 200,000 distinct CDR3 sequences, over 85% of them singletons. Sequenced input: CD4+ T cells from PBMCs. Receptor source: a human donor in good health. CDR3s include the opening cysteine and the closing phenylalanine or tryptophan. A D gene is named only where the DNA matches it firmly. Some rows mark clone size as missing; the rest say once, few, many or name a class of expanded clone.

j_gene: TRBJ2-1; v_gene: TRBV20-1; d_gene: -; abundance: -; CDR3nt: TGCAGTGCTAGGGCGGTGGGTGATGAGCAGTTCTTC; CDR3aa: CSARAVGDEQFF
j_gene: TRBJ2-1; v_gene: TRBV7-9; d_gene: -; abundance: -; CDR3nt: TGTGCCAGCACCGTGGGGGGGGCAGGAGGTGAGCAGTTCTTC; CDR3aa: CASTVGGAGGEQFF
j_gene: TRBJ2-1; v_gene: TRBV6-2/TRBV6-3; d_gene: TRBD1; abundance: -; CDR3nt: TGTGCCAGCAGTTCAGGGGGCGCAGGGGCCTACAATGAGCAGTTCTTC; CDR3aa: CASSSGGAGAYNEQFF
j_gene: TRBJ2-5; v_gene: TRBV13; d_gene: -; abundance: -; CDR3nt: TGTGCCAGCAGCTTGGCCGCAAGGGAGACCCAGTACTTC; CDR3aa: CASSLAARETQYF
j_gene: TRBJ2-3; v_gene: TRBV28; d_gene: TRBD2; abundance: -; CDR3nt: TGTGCCAGCGCTGCTAGCGGGGGAGGTGATACGCAGTATTTT; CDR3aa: CASAASGGGDTQYF
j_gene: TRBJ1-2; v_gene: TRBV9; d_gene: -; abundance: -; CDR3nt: TGTGCCAGCAGCGTGAGGGAAAACTATGGCTACACCTTC; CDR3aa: CASSVRENYGYTF
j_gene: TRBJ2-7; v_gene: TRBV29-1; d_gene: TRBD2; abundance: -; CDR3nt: TGCAGCGCCCGGAGAGCGGGATACGAGCAGTACTTC; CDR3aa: CSARRAGYEQYF
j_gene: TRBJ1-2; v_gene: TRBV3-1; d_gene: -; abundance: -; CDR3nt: TGTGCCAGCAGCCAAGGAGTTGGGGGACTTTATGGCTACACCTTC; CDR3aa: CASSQGVGGLYGYTF
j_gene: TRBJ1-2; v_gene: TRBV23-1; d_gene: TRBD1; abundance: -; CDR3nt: TGCGCCAGCAGTCAACCGTGGGGACAGCCCTATGGCTACACCTTC; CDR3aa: CASSQPWGQPYGYTF
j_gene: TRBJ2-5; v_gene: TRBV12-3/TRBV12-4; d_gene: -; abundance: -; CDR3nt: TGTGCCAGCAGTTTAGGGGCTCGATTAGAGACCCAGTACTTC; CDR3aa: CASSLGARLETQYF
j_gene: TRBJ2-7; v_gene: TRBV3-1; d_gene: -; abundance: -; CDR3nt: TGTGCCAGCAGCCAAGTTTCCGAGCAGTACTTC; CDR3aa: CASSQVSEQYF
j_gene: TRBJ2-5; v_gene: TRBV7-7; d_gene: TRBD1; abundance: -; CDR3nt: TGTGCTAGCAGCCCCAGGACAGGGGGAGAGACCCAGTACTTC; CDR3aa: CASSPRTGGETQYF
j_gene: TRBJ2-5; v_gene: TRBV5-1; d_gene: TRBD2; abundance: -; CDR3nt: TGCGCCAGCAGCTTCGGAGCGGGAGTGAAGGAGACCCAGTACTTC; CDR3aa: CASSFGAGVKETQYF
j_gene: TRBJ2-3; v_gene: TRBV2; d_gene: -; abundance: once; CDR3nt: TGTGCCAGCAGTGAAGGAGATACGCAGTATTTT; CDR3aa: CASSEGDTQYF
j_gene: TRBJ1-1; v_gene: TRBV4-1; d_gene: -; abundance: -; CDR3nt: TGCGCCAGCAGCCAAGAACAGGGCGGGGCTGGTCGAAGTAGAGCTTTCTTT; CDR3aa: CASSQEQGGAGRSRAFF
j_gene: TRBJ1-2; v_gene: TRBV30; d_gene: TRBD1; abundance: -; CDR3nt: TGTGCCCTACGGAGGGGGCTAGACTTTGGAGGCTACACCTTC; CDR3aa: CALRRGLDFGGYTF
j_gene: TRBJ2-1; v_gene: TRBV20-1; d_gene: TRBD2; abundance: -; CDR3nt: TGCAGTGCTAGACTAGCGGGGCCTTTCGACAATGAGCAGTTCTTC; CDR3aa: CSARLAGPFDNEQFF
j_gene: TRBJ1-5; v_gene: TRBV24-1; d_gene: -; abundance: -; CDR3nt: TGTGCCACCAGTGATTCTCGGACCTATCAGCCCCAGCATTTT; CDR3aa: CATSDSRTYQPQHF
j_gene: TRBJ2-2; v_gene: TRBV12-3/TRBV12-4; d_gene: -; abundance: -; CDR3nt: TGTGCCAGCAGACCAGGGGTCTCCACCGGGGAGCTGTTTTTT; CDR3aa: CASRPGVSTGELFF
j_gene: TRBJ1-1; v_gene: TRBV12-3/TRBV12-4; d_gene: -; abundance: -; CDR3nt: TGTGCCAGCAGGGATGGGGCCCGCAGGGGAGCTTTCTTT; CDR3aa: CASRDGARRGAFF
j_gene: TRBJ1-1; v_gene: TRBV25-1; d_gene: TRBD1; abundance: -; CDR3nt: TGTGCCAGCAGCCAGACAGGGATGAACACTGAAGCTTTCTTT; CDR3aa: CASSQTGMNTEAFF
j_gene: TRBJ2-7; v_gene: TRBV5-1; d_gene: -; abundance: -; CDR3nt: TGCGCCAGCAGTCACTCAGAAGGCTACGAGCAGTACTTC; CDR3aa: CASSHSEGYEQYF
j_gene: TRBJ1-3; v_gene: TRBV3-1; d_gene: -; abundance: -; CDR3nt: TGTGCCAGCAGCCCAACCGAATCCTCTGGAAACACCATATATTTT; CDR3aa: CASSPTESSGNTIYF
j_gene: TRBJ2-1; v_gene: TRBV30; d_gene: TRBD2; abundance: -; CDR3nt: TGTGCCTGGACTAGCGGGTACAATGAGCAGTTCTTC; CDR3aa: CAWTSGYNEQFF
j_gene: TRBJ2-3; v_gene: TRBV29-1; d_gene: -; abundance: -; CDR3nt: TGCAGCGTTGACCACGGCACAGATACGCAGTATTTT; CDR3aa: CSVDHGTDTQYF
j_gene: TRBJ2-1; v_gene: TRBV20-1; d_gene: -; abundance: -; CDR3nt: TGCAGTGCTAGGGCCCCACTAGCTTTGACCACCAATGAGCAGTTCTTC; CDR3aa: CSARAPLALTTNEQFF
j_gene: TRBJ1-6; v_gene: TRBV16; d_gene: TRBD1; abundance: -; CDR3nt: TGTGCCAGCAGCCGATGGGACAGGGATAATTCACCCCTCCACTTT; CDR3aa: CASSRWDRDNSPLHF
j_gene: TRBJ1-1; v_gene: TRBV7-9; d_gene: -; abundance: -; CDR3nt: TGTGCCAGCAGTCCCCCCGCGCTCACTGAAGCTTTCTTT; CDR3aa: CASSPPALTEAFF
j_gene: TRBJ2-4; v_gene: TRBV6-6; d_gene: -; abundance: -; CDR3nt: TGTGCCAGCAGTTACTTGGAACAGGCGGAAAACATTCAGTACTTC; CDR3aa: CASSYLEQAENIQYF
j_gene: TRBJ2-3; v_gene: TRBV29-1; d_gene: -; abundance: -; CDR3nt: TGCAGCGGGGATCCCAGCACAGATACGCAGTATTTT; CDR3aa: CSGDPSTDTQYF
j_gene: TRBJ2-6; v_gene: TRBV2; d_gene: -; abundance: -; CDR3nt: TGTGCCAGCAGGACGGGGGGCAGGGGGCCGCTTGGTGGGGCCAACGTCCTGACTTTC; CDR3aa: CASRTGGRGPLGGANVLTF
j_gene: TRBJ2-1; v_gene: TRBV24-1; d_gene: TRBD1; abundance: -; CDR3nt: TGTGCCACCACGGGACAGGATTACAATGAGCAGTTCTTC; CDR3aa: CATTGQDYNEQFF
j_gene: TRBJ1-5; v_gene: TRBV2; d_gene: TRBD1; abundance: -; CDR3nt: TGTGCCAGCAGTGAAGCGGGGGACAGTCGGGGCGGGCCCCAGCATTTT; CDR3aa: CASSEAGDSRGGPQHF
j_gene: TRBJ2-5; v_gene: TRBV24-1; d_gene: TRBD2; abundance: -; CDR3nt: TGTGCCACCAGTGACCCGACGGGGGGGGGAAGGGAGACCCAGTACTTC; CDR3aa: CATSDPTGGGRETQYF
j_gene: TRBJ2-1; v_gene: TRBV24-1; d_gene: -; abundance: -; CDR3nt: TGTGCCACCAGTGGCTTCTATCAAGACTCCTACAATGAGCAGTTCTTC; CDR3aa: CATSGFYQDSYNEQFF
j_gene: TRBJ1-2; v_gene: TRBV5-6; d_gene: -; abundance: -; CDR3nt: TGTGCCAGCAGCTTGCCTACGACATCTGTCTACACCTTC; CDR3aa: CASSLPTTSVYTF
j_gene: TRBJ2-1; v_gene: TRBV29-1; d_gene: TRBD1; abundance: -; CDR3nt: TGCAGCGTGGGGACAGGGGGTTTAGTTGAGCAGTTCTTC; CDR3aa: CSVGTGGLVEQFF
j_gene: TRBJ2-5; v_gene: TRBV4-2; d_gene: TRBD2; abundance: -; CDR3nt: TGTGCCAGCAGCCAAGGTATGAGGCGGGAGGGACCCGAGACCCAGTACTTC; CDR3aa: CASSQGMRREGPETQYF
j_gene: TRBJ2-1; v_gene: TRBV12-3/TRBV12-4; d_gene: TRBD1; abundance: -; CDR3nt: TGTGCCAGCATCCTCACAGGGGGAGGCAATGAGCAGTTCTTC; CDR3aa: CASILTGGGNEQFF
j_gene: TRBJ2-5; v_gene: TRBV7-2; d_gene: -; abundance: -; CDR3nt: TGTGCCAGCAGCTTATTCCCCGGGGGCGGAGAGACCCAGTACTTC; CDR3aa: CASSLFPGGGETQYF
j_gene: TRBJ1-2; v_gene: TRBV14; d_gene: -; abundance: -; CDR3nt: TGTGCCAGCAGCCAAGATACAACAGTAAAGGGCTACACCTTC; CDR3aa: CASSQDTTVKGYTF
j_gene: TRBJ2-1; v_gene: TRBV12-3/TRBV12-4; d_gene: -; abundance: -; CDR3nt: TGTGCCAGCAGTCCCTTCCTAGAGCAGTTCTTC; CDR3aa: CASSPFLEQFF
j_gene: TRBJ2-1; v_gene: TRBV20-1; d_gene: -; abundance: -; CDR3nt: TGCAGTGCTGGCCTCGAGGGGAAGCAGTTCTTC; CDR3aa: CSAGLEGKQFF
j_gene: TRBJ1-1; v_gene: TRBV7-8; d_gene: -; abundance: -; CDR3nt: TGTGCCAGCAGCTTTTCCCCGAACTTGGACACTGAAGCTTTCTTT; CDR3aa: CASSFSPNLDTEAFF
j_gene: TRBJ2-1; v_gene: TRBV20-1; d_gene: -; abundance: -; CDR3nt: TGCAGTGGGACTTTCTACAATGAGCAGTTCTTC; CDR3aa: CSGTFYNEQFF
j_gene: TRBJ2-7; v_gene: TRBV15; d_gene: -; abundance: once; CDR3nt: TGTGCCACCAGCAGAGATAGGGGTCTCGGGGAGCAGTACTTC; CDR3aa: CATSRDRGLGEQYF
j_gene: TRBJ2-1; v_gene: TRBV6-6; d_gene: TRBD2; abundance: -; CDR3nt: TGTGCCAGCAGTTACTCATCTAGCGGGATGGGGGATGAGCAGTTCTTC; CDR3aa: CASSYSSSGMGDEQFF
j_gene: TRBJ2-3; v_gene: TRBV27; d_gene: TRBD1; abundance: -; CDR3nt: TGTGCCAGCAGTATAACCGGGACAGGCACAGATACGCAGTATTTT; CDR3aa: CASSITGTGTDTQYF
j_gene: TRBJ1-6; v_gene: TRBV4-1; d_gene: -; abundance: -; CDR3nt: TGCGCCAGCAGCCACCCCTATTCACCCCTCCACTTT; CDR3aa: CASSHPYSPLHF